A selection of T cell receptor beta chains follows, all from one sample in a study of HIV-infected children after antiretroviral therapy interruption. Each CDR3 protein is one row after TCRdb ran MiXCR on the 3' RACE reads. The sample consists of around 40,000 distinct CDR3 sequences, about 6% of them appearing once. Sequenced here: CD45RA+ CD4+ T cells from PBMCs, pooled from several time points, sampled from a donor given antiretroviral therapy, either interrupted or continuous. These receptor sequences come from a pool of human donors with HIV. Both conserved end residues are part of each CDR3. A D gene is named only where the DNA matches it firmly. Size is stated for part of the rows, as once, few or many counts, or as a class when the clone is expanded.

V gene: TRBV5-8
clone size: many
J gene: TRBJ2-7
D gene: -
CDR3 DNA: TGTGCCAGCAGCTTGTTACTCGGCAGTTACGAGCAGTACTTC
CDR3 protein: CASSLLLGSYEQYF

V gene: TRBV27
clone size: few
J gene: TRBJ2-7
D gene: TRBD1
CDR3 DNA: TGTGCCAGCAGTTTCTGGGACAGCGGAACCTACGAGCAGTACTTC
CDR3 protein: CASSFWDSGTYEQYF

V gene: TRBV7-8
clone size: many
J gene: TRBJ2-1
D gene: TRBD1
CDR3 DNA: TGTGCCAGCAGCTTAAGGCGAAGGACAGGCAATGAGCAGTTCTTC
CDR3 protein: CASSLRRRTGNEQFF

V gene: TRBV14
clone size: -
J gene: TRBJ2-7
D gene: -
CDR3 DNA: TGTGCCAGCAGCCAAGATTCGAGGAGGGCCTACGAGCAGTACTTC
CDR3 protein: CASSQDSRRAYEQYF

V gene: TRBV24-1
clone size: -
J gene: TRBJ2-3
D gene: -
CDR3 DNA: TGTGCCACCAGCGGACAGAGCACAGATACGCAGTATTTT
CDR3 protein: CATSGQSTDTQYF

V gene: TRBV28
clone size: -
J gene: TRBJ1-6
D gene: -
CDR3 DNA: TGTGCCAGCAGTATACAGGGAACGTTGGGAAATTCACCCCTCCACTTT
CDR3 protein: CASSIQGTLGNSPLHF

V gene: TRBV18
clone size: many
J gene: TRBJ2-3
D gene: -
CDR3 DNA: TGTGCCAGCTCACCTGGCAGTGGTCGGTCAGATACGCAGTATTTT
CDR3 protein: CASSPGSGRSDTQYF

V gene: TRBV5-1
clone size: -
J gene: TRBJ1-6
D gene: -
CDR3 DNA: TGCGCCAGCAGCTTGACTCCGGGACGGGGTAATTCACCCCTCCACTTT
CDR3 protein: CASSLTPGRGNSPLHF

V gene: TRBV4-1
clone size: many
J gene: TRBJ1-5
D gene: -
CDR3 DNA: TGCGCCAGCAGCCAAGCGGGACTCAATCAGCCCCAGCATTTT
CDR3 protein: CASSQAGLNQPQHF

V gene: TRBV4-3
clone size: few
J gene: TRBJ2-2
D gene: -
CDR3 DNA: TGCGCCAGCAGCCCGTATTATACCTCCCGGGAGCTGTTTTTT
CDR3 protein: CASSPYYTSRELFF

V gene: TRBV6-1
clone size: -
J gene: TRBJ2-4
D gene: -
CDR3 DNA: TGTGCCAGCCTGTGGGGGAGGTGGAACATTCAGTACTTC
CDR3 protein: CASLWGRWNIQYF

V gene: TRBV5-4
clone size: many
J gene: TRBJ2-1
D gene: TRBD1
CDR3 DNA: TGTGCCAGCAGCTTGGAGGGACAGCTCTCGTACAATGAGCAGTTCTTC
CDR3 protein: CASSLEGQLSYNEQFF

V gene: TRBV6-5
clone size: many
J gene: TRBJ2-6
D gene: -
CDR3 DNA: TGTGCCAGCAGTTATATCGAAACTGCTGGGGCCAACGTCCTGACTTTC
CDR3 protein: CASSYIETAGANVLTF

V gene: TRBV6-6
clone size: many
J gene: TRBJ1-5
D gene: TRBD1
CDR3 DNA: TGTGCCAGCAGCAAGACAGGGGAGTTTCAGCCCCAGCATTTT
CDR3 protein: CASSKTGEFQPQHF

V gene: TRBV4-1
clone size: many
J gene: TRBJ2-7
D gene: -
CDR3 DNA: TGCGCCAGCAGCCAATTCGTAAGGAGCGCCTCCTACGAGCAGTACTTC
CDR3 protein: CASSQFVRSASYEQYF

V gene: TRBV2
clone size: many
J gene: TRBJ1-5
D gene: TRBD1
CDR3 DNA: TGTGCCAGCAGCAATGACAGGGGGGACAATCAGCCCCAGCATTTT
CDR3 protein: CASSNDRGDNQPQHF

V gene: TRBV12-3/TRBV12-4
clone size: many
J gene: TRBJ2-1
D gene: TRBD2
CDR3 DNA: TGTGCCAGCAGTTCCGGGACTAGTAATGAGCAGTTCTTC
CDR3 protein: CASSSGTSNEQFF

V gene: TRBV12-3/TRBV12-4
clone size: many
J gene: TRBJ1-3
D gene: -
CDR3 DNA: TGTGCCAGCAGTTTCTCGGGGCCCTCTGGAAACACCATATATTTT
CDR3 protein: CASSFSGPSGNTIYF

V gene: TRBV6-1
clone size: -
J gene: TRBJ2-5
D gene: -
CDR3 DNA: TGTGCCAGCAAAGGGTTGGGGGGCTTTTCGTCAGAGACCCAGTACTTC
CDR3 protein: CASKGLGGFSSETQYF